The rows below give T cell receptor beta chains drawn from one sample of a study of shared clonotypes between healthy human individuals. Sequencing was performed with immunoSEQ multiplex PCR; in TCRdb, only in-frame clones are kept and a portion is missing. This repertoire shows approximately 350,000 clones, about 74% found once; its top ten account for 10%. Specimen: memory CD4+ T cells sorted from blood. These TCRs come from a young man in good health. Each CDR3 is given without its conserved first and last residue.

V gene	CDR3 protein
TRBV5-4	ASSKTSEPTDTQY
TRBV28	ASSSPPRSYGYT
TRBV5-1	ASSSGAGNTEAF
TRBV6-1	ASYRVNYGYT
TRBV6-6	ASSYSDGIQY
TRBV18	ASSPPSGGETGELF
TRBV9	ASSVAPQILAEAF
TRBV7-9	ASSLMRDGRDTQY
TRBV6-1	ASSGGAAF
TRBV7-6	ASSPGTSHYNEQF
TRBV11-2	ASSRIPTYEQY
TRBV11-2	ASSRTGEFTNEKLF
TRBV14	ASSQLEGAHEQY
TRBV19	ASSINAGGGETQY
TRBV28	ASSIQGATNEKLF
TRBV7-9	ASSLDRPSGNTIY
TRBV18	ASSPRGNEQY
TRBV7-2	ASSLRLAGVNEQF
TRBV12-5	ASGYGGSAYNEQF
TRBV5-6	ASSLRLGYNEQF